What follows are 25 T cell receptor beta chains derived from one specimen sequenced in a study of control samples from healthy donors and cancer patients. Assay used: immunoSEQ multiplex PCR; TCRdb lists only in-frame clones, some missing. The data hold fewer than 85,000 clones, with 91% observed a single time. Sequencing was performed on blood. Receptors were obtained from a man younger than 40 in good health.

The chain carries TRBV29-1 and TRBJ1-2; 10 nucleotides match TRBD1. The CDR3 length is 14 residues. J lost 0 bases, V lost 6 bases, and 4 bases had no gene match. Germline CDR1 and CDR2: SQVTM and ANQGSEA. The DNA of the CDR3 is TGCAGCGTCCAGACAGGGGGCTCTAACTATGGCTACACCTTC. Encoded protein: CSVQTGGSNYGYTF.

The chain's CDR3 is CASSKARRDPRNTEAFF. The CDR3 DNA sequence: TGTGCCAGCAGCAAAGCCCGCAGGGATCCTAGAAACACTGAAGCTTTCTTT. The rearrangement joins TRBV28 to TRBJ1-1, with D tentatively TRBD1 (5 bases). CDR1 and CDR2 (germline): MDHEN, SYDVKM. Between the trimmed V and J ends, which lost 6 bases and 2 bases, there was a span of 22 bases. This CDR3 is built from 17 residues.

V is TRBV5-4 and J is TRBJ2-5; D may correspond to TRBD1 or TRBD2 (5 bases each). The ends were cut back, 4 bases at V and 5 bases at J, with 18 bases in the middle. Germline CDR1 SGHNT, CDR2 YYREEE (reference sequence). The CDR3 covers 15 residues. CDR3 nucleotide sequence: TGTGCCAGCAGCCCCCGGGACGGAGGACGGGAGACCCAGTACTTC. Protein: CASSPRDGGRETQYF.

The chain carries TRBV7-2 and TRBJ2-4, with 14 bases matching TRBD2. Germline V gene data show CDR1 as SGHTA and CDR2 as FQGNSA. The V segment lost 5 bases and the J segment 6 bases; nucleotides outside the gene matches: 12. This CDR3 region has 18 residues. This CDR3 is CASSLTPGTSGRGNIQYF. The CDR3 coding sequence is TGTGCCAGCAGCCTAACCCCCGGGACTAGCGGGAGAGGAAACATTCAGTACTTC. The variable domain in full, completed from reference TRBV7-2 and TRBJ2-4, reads GAGVSQSPSNKVTEKGKDVELRCDPISGHTALYWYRQSLGQGLEFLIYFQGNSAPDKSGLPSDRFSAERTGGSVSTLTIQRTQQEDSAVYLCASSLTPGTSGRGNIQYFGAGTRLSVL.

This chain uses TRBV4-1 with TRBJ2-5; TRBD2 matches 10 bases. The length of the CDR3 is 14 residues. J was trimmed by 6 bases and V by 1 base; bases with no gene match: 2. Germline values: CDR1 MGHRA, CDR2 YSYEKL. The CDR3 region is CASSQVSGGKTQYF. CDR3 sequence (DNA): TGCGCCAGCAGCCAAGTTAGCGGGGGGAAGACCCAGTACTTC.

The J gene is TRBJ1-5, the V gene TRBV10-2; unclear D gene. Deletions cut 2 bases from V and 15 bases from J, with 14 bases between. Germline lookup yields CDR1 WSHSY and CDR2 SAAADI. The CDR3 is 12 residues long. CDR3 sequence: CASSERAHALHF. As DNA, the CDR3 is TGCGCCAGCAGTGAGAGGGCTCATGCCCTGCATTTT.

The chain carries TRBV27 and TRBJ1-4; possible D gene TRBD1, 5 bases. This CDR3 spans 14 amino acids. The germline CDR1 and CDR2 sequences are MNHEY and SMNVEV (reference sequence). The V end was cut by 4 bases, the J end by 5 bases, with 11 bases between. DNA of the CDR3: TGTGCCAGCAGTTCCCGCGGGGGAAATGAAAAACTGTTTTTT. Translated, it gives CASSSRGGNEKLFF.

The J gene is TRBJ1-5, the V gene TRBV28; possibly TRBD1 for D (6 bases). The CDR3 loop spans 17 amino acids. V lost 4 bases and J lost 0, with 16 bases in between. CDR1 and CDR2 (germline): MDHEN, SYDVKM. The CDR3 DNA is TGTGCCAGCAGTTCAACTCTGCAGGGGTATAGCAATCAGCCCCAGCATTTT. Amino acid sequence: CASSSTLQGYSNQPQHF.

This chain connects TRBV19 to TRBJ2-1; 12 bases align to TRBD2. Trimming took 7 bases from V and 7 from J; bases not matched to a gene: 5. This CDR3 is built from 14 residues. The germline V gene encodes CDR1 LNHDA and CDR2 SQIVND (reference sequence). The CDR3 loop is CASTSGGVYNEQFF. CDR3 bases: TGTGCCAGTACTAGCGGGGGGGTTTATAATGAGCAGTTCTTC.

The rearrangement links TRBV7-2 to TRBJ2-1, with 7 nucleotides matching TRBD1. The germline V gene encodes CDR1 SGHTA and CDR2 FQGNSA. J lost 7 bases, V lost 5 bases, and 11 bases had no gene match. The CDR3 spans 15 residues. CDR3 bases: TGTGCCAGCAGCCCCCTCGAGACAGGGATTAATGAGCAGTTCTTC. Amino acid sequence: CASSPLETGINEQFF.

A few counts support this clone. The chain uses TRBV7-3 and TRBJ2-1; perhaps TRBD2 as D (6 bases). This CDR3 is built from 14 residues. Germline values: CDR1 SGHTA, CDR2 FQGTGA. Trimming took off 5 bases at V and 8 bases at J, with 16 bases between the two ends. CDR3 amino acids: CASSPAGRVHEQFF. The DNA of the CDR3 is TGTGCCAGCAGCCCGGCGGGAAGGGTACATGAGCAGTTCTTC.

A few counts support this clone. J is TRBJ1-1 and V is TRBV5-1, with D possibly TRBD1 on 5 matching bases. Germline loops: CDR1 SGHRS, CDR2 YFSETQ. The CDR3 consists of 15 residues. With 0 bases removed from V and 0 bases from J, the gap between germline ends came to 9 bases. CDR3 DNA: TGCGCCAGCAGCTTGGGGGGACCTATGAACACTGAAGCTTTCTTT. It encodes CASSLGGPMNTEAFF.

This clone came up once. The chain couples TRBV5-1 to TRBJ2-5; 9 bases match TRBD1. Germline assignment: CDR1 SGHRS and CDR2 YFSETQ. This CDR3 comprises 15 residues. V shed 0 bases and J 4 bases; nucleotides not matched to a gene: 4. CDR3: CASSLGDRVGETQYF. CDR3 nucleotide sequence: TGCGCCAGCAGCTTGGGGGACAGGGTTGGAGAGACCCAGTACTTC.

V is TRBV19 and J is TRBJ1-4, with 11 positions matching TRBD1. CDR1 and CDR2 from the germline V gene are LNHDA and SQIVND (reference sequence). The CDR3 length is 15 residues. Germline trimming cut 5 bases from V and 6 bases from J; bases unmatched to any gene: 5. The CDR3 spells CASSPRTGGYEKLFF. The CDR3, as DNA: TGTGCCAGTAGTCCTCGGACAGGGGGCTATGAAAAACTGTTTTTT. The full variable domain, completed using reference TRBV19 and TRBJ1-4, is DGGITQSPKYLFRKEGQNVTLSCEQNLNHDAMYWYRQDPGQGLRLIYYSQIVNDFQKGDIAEGYSVSREKKESFPLTVTSAQKNPTAFYLCASSPRTGGYEKLFFGSGTQLSVL.

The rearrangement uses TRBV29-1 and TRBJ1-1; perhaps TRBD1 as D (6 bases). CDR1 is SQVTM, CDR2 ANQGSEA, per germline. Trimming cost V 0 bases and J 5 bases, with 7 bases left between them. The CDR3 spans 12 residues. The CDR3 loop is CSVEDRGTEAFF. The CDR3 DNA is TGCAGCGTTGAAGATAGGGGGACTGAAGCTTTCTTT.

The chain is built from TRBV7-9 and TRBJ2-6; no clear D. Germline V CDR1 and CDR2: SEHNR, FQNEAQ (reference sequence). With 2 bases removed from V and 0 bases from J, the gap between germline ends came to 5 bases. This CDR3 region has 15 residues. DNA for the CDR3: TGTGCCAGCAGCTTATTGTCCTCTGGGGCCAACGTCCTGACTTTC. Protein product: CASSLLSSGANVLTF. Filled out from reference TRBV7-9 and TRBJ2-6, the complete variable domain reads DTGVSQNPRHKITKRGQNVTFRCDPISEHNRLYWYRQTLGQGPEFLTYFQNEAQLEKSRLLSDRFSAERPKGSFSTLEIQRTEQGDSAMYLCASSLLSSGANVLTFGAGSRLTVL.

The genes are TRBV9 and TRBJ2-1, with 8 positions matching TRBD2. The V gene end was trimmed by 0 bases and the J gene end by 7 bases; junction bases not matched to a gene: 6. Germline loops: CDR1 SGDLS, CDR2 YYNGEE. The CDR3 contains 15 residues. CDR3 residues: CASSVAGGAGNEQFF. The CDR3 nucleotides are TGTGCCAGCAGCGTAGCGGGGGGGGCCGGGAATGAGCAGTTCTTC.

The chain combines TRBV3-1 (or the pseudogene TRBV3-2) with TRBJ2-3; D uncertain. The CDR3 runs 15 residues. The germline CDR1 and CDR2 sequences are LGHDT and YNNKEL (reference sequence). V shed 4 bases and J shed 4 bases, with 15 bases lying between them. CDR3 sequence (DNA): TGTGCCAGCAGCCGAAGCAATCGCATTGCAGATACGCAGTATTTT. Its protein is CASSRSNRIADTQYF.

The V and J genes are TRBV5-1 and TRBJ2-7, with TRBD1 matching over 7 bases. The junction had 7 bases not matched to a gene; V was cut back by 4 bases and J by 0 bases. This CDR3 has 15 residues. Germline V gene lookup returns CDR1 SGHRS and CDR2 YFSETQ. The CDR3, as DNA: TGCGCCAGCAGCGTGGACAGGACTCTCTCCTACGAGCAGTACTTC. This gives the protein CASSVDRTLSYEQYF. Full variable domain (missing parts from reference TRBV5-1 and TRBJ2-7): KAGVTQTPRYLIKTRGQQVTLSCSPISGHRSVSWYQQTPGQGLQFLFEYFSETQRNKGNFPGRFSGRQFSNSRSEMNVSTLELGDSALYLCASSVDRTLSYEQYFGPGTRLTVT.

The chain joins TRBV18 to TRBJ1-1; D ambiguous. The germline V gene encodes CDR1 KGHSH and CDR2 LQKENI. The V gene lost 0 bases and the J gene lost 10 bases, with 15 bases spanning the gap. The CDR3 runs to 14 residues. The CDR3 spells CASSPPEGGYGAFF. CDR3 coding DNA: TGTGCCAGCTCACCACCGGAGGGAGGGTATGGAGCTTTCTTT.

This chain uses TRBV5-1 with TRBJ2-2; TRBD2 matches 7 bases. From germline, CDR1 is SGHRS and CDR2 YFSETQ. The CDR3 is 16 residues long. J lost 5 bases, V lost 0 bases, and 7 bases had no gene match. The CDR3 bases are TGCGCCAGCAGCTTGGTGGTGGGAGCGGGGACCGGGGAGCTGTTTTTT. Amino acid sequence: CASSLVVGAGTGELFF.

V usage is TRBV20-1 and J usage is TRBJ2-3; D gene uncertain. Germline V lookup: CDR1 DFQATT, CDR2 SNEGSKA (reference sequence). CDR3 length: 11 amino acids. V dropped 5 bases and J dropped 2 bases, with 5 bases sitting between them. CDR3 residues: CSARITDTQYF. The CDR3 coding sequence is TGCAGTGCTCGAATCACAGATACGCAGTATTTT.

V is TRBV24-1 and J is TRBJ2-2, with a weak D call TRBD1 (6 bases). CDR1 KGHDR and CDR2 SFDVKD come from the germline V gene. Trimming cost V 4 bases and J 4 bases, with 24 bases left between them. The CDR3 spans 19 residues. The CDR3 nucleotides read TGTGCCACCAGTGAGCCGGGACATACGGAGGTCCATTTCACCGGGGAGCTGTTTTTT. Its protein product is CATSEPGHTEVHFTGELFF.

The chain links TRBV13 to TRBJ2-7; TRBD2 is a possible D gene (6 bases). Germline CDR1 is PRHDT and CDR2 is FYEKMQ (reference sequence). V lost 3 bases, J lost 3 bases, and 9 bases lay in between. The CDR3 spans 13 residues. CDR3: CASSFRRGYEQYF. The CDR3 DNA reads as TGTGCCAGCAGCTTCAGGAGGGGCTACGAGCAGTACTTC. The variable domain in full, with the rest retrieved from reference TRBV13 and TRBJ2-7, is AAGVIQSPRHLIKEKRETATLKCYPIPRHDTVYWYQQGPGQDPQFLISFYEKMQSDKGSIPDRFSAQQFSDYHSELNMSSLELGDSALYFCASSFRRGYEQYFGPGTRLTVT.

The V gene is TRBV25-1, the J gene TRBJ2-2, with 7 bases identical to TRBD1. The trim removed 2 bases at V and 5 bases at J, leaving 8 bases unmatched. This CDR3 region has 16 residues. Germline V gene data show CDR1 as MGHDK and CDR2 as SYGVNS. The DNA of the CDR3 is TGTGCCAGCAGTGAAGATGGGACAGCTCTTACCGGGGAGCTGTTTTTT. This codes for CASSEDGTALTGELFF.